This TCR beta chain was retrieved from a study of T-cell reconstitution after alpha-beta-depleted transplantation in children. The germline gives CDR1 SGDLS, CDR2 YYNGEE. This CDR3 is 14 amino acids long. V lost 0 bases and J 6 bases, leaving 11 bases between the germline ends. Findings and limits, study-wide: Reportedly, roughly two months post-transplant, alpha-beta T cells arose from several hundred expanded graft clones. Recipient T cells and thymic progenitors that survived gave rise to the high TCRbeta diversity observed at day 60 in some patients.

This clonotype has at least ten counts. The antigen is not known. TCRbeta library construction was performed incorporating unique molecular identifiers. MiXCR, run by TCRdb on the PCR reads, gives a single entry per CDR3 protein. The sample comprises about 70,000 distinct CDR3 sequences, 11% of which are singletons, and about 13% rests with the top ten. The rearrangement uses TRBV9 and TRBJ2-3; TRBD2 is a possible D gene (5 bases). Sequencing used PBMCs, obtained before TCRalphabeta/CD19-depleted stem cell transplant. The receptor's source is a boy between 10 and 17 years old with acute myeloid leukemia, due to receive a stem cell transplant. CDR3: CASSVAFGGDTQYF. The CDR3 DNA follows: TGTGCCAGCAGCGTAGCCTTCGGAGGTGATACGCAGTATTTT. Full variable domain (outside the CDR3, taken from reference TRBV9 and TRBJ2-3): DSGVTQTPKHLITATGQRVTLRCSPRSGDLSVYWYQQSLDQGLQFLIQYYNGEERAKGNILERFSAQQFPDLHSELNLSSLELGDSALYFCASSVAFGGDTQYFGPGTRLTVL.